These 14 T cell receptor beta chains share one sample of origin, sequenced in a study of post-analysis software for immune sequencing data. Overall study results and limits: When patients were compared with controls, five TRBV segments were more frequent, TRBV5-6, TRBV5-1 and TRBV20-1 among them.

Carried by the TCR beta cDNA libraries were unique molecular identifiers. TCRdb processed the PCR reads anew with MiXCR; each CDR3 protein has one entry. In the table there are hundreds of thousands of distinct CDR3 sequences, around 44% of which are singletons. Antigens for these TCRs are unknown. The specimen sequenced was blood. The origin of the receptors is a girl between 5 and 17 years old with multiple sclerosis.

The CDR3 DNA sequence: TGCGCCAGCAGCCAAGGAAGTACGGCTAGACAAGAGACCCAGTACTTC. Encoded protein: CASSQGSTARQETQYF. This chain joins TRBV4-1 and TRBJ2-5; no clear D gene. V dropped 1 base and J dropped 2 bases, with 14 bases sitting between them. The length of the CDR3 is 16 residues. CDR1 and CDR2 from the germline V gene are MGHRA and YSYEKL.

V usage is TRBV10-3 and J usage is TRBJ1-2, with 8 nucleotides matching TRBD1. Germline CDR1 and CDR2: ENHRY and SYGVKD. Losses at the gene ends were 6 bases for V and 0 bases for J; bases not matched to a gene: 9. The CDR3 totals 16 residues. CDR3 DNA sequence: TGTGCCATCAGCGTATTGGACAGGGAGACTAACTATGGCTACACCTTC. It specifies CAISVLDRETNYGYTF.

J is TRBJ2-7 and V is TRBV3-1, with D possibly matching TRBD2 (7 bases). The J call is doubtful: the DNA matches TRBJ2-4 better. The CDR3 has 17 residues. Germline V CDR1 and CDR2: LGHDT, YNNKEL (reference sequence). The CDR3 DNA reads TGTGCCAGCAGCCAAGAAGGGAACGGGGGGCCGTCAAACATTCAGTACTTC. Protein sequence: CASSQEGNGGPSNIQYF.

The J gene is TRBJ2-7, the V gene TRBV29-1; the match to TRBD1 covers 8 bases. The CDR3 length is 15 residues. V shed 6 bases, J shed 0 bases, and the junction held 10 bases outside the gene matches. Germline assignment: CDR1 SQVTM and CDR2 ANQGSEA. CDR3 in amino acids: CSVGQGSLSSYEQYF. CDR3 nucleotides: TGCAGCGTCGGACAGGGCTCCCTCAGCTCCTACGAGCAGTACTTC.

This clonotype was picked up a small number of times. This chain uses TRBV29-1 with TRBJ2-5; D is possibly TRBD2 (6 bases). The CDR3 has 15 residues. Per the germline V gene, CDR1 is SQVTM and CDR2 is ANQGSEA. Deletions cut 1 base from V and 2 bases from J, with 14 bases between. The CDR3: CSVEGGVGVQETQYF. The CDR3 region has the DNA TGCAGCGTTGAAGGGGGGGTCGGTGTACAAGAGACCCAGTACTTC.

Regarding this clonotype: The junction departs from the called germline gene at one end, perhaps through a read error. V usage is TRBV20-1 and J usage is TRBJ1-2; possibly TRBD1 for D (5 bases). CDR3 length: 13 amino acids. Germline V gene sequence: CDR1 DFQATT, CDR2 SNEGSKA (reference sequence). The CDR3 coding sequence is TGCAGTGCTGGAGATAAAAGGGGCTATGGCTACACCTTC. Translating it yields CSAGDKRGYGYTF.

The J gene is TRBJ2-1, the V gene TRBV2, with D maybe TRBD2 (5 bases). The V and J ends lost 4 bases and 6 bases respectively, with 10 bases between them. This CDR3 has 13 residues. Germline V CDR1 and CDR2: SNHLY, FYNNEI. The CDR3 here is CASSGLAPNEQFF. In DNA, the CDR3 is TGTGCCAGCAGTGGGCTAGCCCCCAATGAGCAGTTCTTC.

This clonotype has only a few counts. This chain links TRBV5-6 with TRBJ2-7; 10 bases agree with TRBD1. This CDR3 region has 17 residues. V lost 4 bases and J lost 3; bases outside the gene matches: 13. Per germline, CDR1 SGHDT and CDR2 YYEEEE. CDR3 region: CASSTIGDRGRNYEQYF. Written as DNA, the CDR3 is TGTGCCAGCAGCACGATTGGAGACAGGGGGCGGAACTACGAGCAGTACTTC.

The chain uses TRBV27 and TRBJ2-7, with a tentative D call TRBD1 (6 bases). The V end was cut by 5 bases, the J end by 6 bases, with 14 bases between. This CDR3 is built from 13 residues. Germline CDR1 is MNHEY and CDR2 is SMNVEV (reference sequence). The DNA for the CDR3 is TGTGCCAGCAGTACGTCAGGGGTTCGCGAGCAGTACTTC. Its protein is CASSTSGVREQYF.

A few counts support this clonotype. A much larger clone sits a single nucleotide away, making a read error possible. This sequence joins TRBV12-3 or TRBV12-4 and TRBJ1-1; D is uncertain. The V gene lost 1 base and the J gene lost 6 bases, with 12 bases spanning the gap. CDR3 size: 14 residues. This CDR3 reads CASSLVGRRAEAFF. CDR3 bases: TGTGCCAGCAGTTTAGTGGGTCGTAGGGCTGAAGCTTTCTTT.

V is TRBV2 and J is TRBJ2-5, with D tentatively TRBD1 (6 bases). The closer fit of TRBJ2-7 to the DNA end suggests the J call may be wrong. There are 17 residues in the CDR3. CDR1 and CDR2 from the germline V gene are SNHLY and FYNNEI. This CDR3 is CASSERTQGIKGYEQYF. In nucleotides, the CDR3 is TGTGCCAGCAGTGAACGGACACAGGGTATCAAAGGCTACGAGCAGTACTTC.

This clonotype showed up just once. J is TRBJ1-5 and V is TRBV12-3 or TRBV12-4; D possibly corresponds to TRBD1 (6 bases). V lost 1 base, J lost 11 bases, and 12 bases lay in between. The CDR3 contains 13 residues. The CDR3 sequence: CASSLVQGMAQHF. The CDR3 region has the DNA TGTGCCAGCAGTTTAGTACAGGGCATGGCCCAGCATTTT.

This clonotype was counted only a few times. V is TRBV12-3 or TRBV12-4 and J is TRBJ2-1, with D perhaps TRBD1 (6 bases). The CDR3 runs 14 residues. V gave up 5 bases and J gave up 8 bases, with 16 bases separating them. Here the CDR3 reads CASSPDSRGHEQFF. The DNA for the CDR3 is TGTGCCAGCAGTCCGGACAGTCGGGGCCATGAGCAGTTCTTC.

This CDR3 is CATSLPGPGELFF. As DNA, the CDR3 is TGTGCCACCAGCCTGCCAGGGCCCGGGGAGCTGTTTTTT. This chain joins TRBV15 and TRBJ2-2; possibly TRBD1 for D (5 bases). CDR1 is LNHNV and CDR2 is YYDKDF in the germline V gene (reference sequence). CDR3 size: 13 residues. Trimming shortened V by 5 bases and J by 6 bases, and 10 bases separated the two germline ends. Drawing the rest from reference TRBV15 and TRBJ2-2, the complete variable domain is DAMVIQNPRYQVTQFGKPVTLSCSQTLNHNVMYWYQQKSSQAPKLLFHYYDKDFNNEADTPDNFQSRRPNTSFCFLDIRSPGLGDTAMYLCATSLPGPGELFFGEGSRLTVL.